The present T cell receptor beta chain was sequenced within a study of blood T cell repertoires in COVID-19. Study information: Sites in the United States, Italy and Spain provided acute and convalescent COVID-19 samples.

V dropped 3 bases and J dropped 2; count of bases not matched to a gene: 4. The CDR3 is 14 residues long. Germline loops: CDR1 SGDLS, CDR2 YYNGEE. This clone showed up just once. In the original workflow: Reference gene primer amplification gave nucleated cell count estimates. Profiling relied on immunoSEQ multiplex PCR, and the TCRdb table lists in-frame clones only, not all of them. The V and J calls and the clone size are those of that table, but D and trimming were determined from the DNA. This sample carries about 190,000 clones, approximately 85% of them seen once, and the ten largest clones take under 7.5%.

The sequenced material came from peripheral blood. This TCR was recovered from a man at least 80 years old with COVID-19, enrolled during active disease. The rearrangement links TRBV9 to TRBJ2-5, with 7 bases aligning to TRBD2. The CDR3 spells CASSAGLGQETQYF. CDR3 in DNA: TGTGCCAGCAGCGCCGGACTAGGTCAAGAGACCCAGTACTTC.